The 19 T cell receptor beta chains listed next were all sequenced from one sample in a study of T cells in localized non-small cell lung cancer. TCRdb's table, derived via immunoSEQ multiplex PCR, lists solely in-frame clones and lacks some. Among approximately 2,300 clones listed, roughly 24% were seen once. The sequencing here drew on lung tumor tissue, taken before any cancer treatment. The receptors were gathered from a woman aged 35-75 years with stage II lung adenocarcinoma.

V is TRBV6-8 and J is TRBJ1-2, with no clear D. The CDR3 length is 15 residues. The V gene's germline CDR1 is MNHGY and CDR2 SAAAGT. V dropped 0 bases and J dropped 7 bases, with 15 bases sitting between them. CDR3: CASSYSAGHPAGYTF. The DNA of the CDR3 is TGTGCCAGCAGTTACTCGGCCGGTCATCCGGCTGGCTACACCTTC.

The V gene is TRBV9, the J gene TRBJ1-4; D not resolved. Germline lookup yields CDR1 SGDLS and CDR2 YYNGEE. The CDR3 has 14 residues. The ends were cut back, 5 bases at V and 7 bases at J, with 15 bases in the middle. CDR3: CASSEGFKGEKLFF. CDR3 DNA sequence: TGTGCCAGCAGTGAAGGGTTCAAGGGTGAAAAACTGTTTTTT.

This clone was observed a handful of times. V gene TRBV11-3 combines with J gene TRBJ2-3, with 8 nucleotides matching TRBD2. The CDR3 consists of 16 residues. Germline V gene lookup returns CDR1 SGHNT and CDR2 YENEEA. The V segment lost 4 bases and the J segment 3 bases; nucleotides outside the gene matches: 9. The CDR3 region is CASSSGASGPTDTQYF. The CDR3 nucleotides read TGTGCCAGCAGCTCGGGGGCTAGCGGGCCGACAGATACGCAGTATTTT. Complete variable domain (other parts from reference TRBV11-3 and TRBJ2-3): EAGVVQSPRYKIIEKKQPVAFWCNPISGHNTLYWYLQNLGQGPELLIRYENEEAVDDSQLPKDRFSAERLKGVDSTLKIQPAELGDSAVYLCASSSGASGPTDTQYFGPGTRLTVL.

This clone has only a few counts. This sequence joins TRBV29-1 and TRBJ1-4; a possible D gene is TRBD1 (5 bases). The CDR3 runs to 14 residues. V lost 5 bases and J 3 bases, leaving 13 bases between the germline ends. From germline, CDR1 is SQVTM and CDR2 ANQGSEA. CDR3 in amino acids: CSVYPGTSNEKLFF. The CDR3 DNA reads TGCAGCGTTTATCCCGGGACCTCTAATGAAAAACTGTTTTTT.

This chain links TRBV18 with TRBJ1-3; D is perhaps TRBD1 (5 bases). V was trimmed by 4 bases and J by 0 bases, leaving 16 bases between them. Germline assignment: CDR1 KGHSH and CDR2 LQKENI. The CDR3 totals 17 residues. This CDR3 is CASSRGGPPSSGNTIYF. CDR3 sequence (DNA): TGTGCCAGCTCACGGGGGGGACCGCCGAGCTCTGGAAACACCATATATTTT.

Comments on this clone: One end of the junction fails to match germline, which may point to a read error. This rearrangement joins TRBV6-8 to TRBJ2-3, with 8 bases matching TRBD1. The length of the CDR3 is 18 residues. Germline V gives CDR1 MNHGY, CDR2 SAAAGT. CDR3 residues: CAISGRASDRADTDTQYF. The DNA of the CDR3 is TGTGCCATCAGTGGACGAGCGTCGGACAGGGCAGACACAGATACGCAGTATTTT.

This clone has more than one count but fewer than ten. The chain employs TRBV11-3 and TRBJ2-1; D might be TRBD2 (6 bases). The CDR3 consists of 15 residues. The germline gives CDR1 SGHNT, CDR2 YENEEA. Trimming shortened V by 1 base and J by 6 bases, and 13 bases separated the two germline ends. This CDR3 is CASSLGGGEVNEQFF. In nucleotides, the CDR3 is TGTGCCAGCAGCTTAGGGGGAGGTGAGGTCAATGAGCAGTTCTTC.

This clone appeared a few times. The V call is TRBV5-1, the J call TRBJ1-6, with D possibly being TRBD1 (5 bases). The CDR3 runs 15 residues. Trimming removed 1 base from V and 9 bases from J, with 14 bases in between. The germline CDR1 and CDR2 sequences are SGHRS and YFSETQ. Written as DNA, the CDR3 is TGCGCCAGCAGCTTGTTAAGGCAGGGCACTTCACCCCTCCACTTT. It specifies CASSLLRQGTSPLHF.

This clone is labeled medium-sized. This chain joins TRBV7-7 and TRBJ1-5; tentative D call: TRBD1 (6 bases). Trimming left V 5 bases short and J 6 bases short, with 14 bases between. The CDR3 length is 14 residues. From germline, CDR1 is SSHAT and CDR2 FNYEAQ (reference sequence). CDR3 nucleotides: TGTGCCAGCAGCCTCGGGGGGCCAGCTCAGCCCCAGCATTTT. Protein sequence: CASSLGGPAQPQHF.

By share of the sample, this clone is large (0.1 to 1%). This chain connects TRBV19 to TRBJ1-2; 7 positions agree with TRBD1. This CDR3 region has 14 residues. CDR1 LNHDA and CDR2 SQIVND come from the germline V gene (reference sequence). CDR3 sequence reads: CASLDSGDSLGYTF. The CDR3 region has the DNA TGTGCGAGTTTGGATAGTGGGGACAGTCTCGGCTACACCTTC.

The V call is TRBV6-8, the J call TRBJ2-1; D remains ambiguous. This CDR3 is built from 13 residues. V dropped 2 bases and J dropped 5 bases, with 7 bases sitting between them. The V gene's germline CDR1 is MNHGY and CDR2 SAAAGT. The CDR3 bases are TGTGCCAGCAGTTACAACCCCAACAATGAGCAGTTCTTC. Its translation is CASSYNPNNEQFF.

There are a few counts of this clone. The chain carries TRBV19 and TRBJ2-5, with 8 bases identical to TRBD1. Germline values: CDR1 LNHDA, CDR2 SQIVND (reference sequence). J lost 7 bases, V lost 4 bases, and 11 bases had no gene match. This CDR3 has 15 amino acids. DNA for the CDR3: TGTGCCAGTAGTACCTCCTCCAGGGGGCATGGGACCCAGTACTTC. It specifies CASSTSSRGHGTQYF.

By proportion, this clone is large. The rearrangement joins TRBV19 to TRBJ1-2; D is perhaps TRBD1 (5 bases). V lost 4 bases and J lost 2, with 11 bases in between. Germline-derived CDR1 and CDR2 are LNHDA and SQIVND (reference sequence). CDR3 length: 14 residues. This CDR3 is CASSNTGRNYGYTF. CDR3 coding DNA: TGTGCCAGTAGTAACACAGGCAGGAACTATGGCTACACCTTC.

The V gene is TRBV19, the J gene TRBJ2-7; the D is unclear. This CDR3 has 14 residues. V lost 7 bases, J lost 7 bases, and 20 bases lay in between. Germline V gives CDR1 LNHDA, CDR2 SQIVND (reference sequence). The CDR3 is CASTLRAGIREQYF. CDR3 in DNA: TGTGCCAGTACTCTTCGTGCTGGAATCAGGGAGCAGTACTTC.

The chain's CDR3 is CASSRTSGSLNEQFF. CDR3 nucleotides: TGTGCCAGTAGTAGGACTAGCGGGAGCCTCAATGAGCAGTTCTTC. The rearrangement uses TRBV19 and TRBJ2-1; TRBD2 agrees at 13 bases. V trimming: 4 bases; J trimming: 6 bases; junction bases outside the gene matches: 3. Germline V gives CDR1 LNHDA, CDR2 SQIVND (reference sequence). CDR3 size: 15 residues.

This clone has only one observation. This chain uses TRBV18 with TRBJ2-3, with TRBD1 matching over 8 bases. The CDR3 is made up of 16 amino acids. Unmatched junction bases numbered 3, after V lost 0 bases and J lost 1 base. In germline, CDR1 is KGHSH, CDR2 LQKENI. CDR3 bases: TGTGCCAGCTCACCACCGGCGACAGGGGGCACAGATACGCAGTATTTT. Translation gives CASSPPATGGTDTQYF.

The V call is TRBV10-2, the J call TRBJ2-7; TRBD1 might be the D (6 bases). CDR1 and CDR2 from the germline V gene are WSHSY and SAAADI. The CDR3 covers 14 residues. V gave up 1 base and J gave up 6 bases, with 13 bases separating them. The CDR3 loop is CASSEFRTRGEQYF. CDR3 sequence (DNA): TGCGCCAGCAGTGAGTTCAGAACCAGGGGCGAGCAGTACTTC.

This clone rates as medium-sized (0.01 to 0.1%). The chain carries TRBV11-3 and TRBJ1-4; TRBD1 matches at 7 bases. This CDR3 region has 16 residues. From germline, CDR1 is SGHNT and CDR2 YENEEA. The V segment lost 5 bases and the J segment 7 bases; nucleotides outside the gene matches: 13. The CDR3 protein is CASSHLTGVRSEKLFF. The CDR3 region has the DNA TGTGCCAGCAGCCACCTTACAGGGGTTCGAAGTGAAAAACTGTTTTTT.

The V and J genes are TRBV6-8 and TRBJ2-1; D is ambiguous. This CDR3 contains 17 residues. Trimming shortened V by 0 bases and J by 6 bases, and 18 bases separated the two germline ends. CDR1 is MNHGY and CDR2 is SAAAGT in the germline V gene. The CDR3 here is CASSYSGETESANEQFF. The CDR3 DNA follows: TGTGCCAGCAGTTACTCGGGTGAAACCGAGTCGGCCAATGAGCAGTTCTTC.